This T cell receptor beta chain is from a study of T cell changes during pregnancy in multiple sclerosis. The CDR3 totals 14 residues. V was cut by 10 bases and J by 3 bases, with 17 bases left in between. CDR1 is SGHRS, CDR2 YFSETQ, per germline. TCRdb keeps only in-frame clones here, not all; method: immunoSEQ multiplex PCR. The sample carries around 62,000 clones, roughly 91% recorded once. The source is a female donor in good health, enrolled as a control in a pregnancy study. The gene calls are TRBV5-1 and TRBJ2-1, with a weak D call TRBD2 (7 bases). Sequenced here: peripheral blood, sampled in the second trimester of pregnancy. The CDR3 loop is CAASKGGDYNEQFF. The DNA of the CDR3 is TGCGCCGCCTCGAAAGGGGGGGACTACAATGAGCAGTTCTTC.